The 31 T cell receptor beta chains below were found in one sample sequenced in a study of T cell changes during pregnancy in multiple sclerosis. The repertoire was sequenced with immunoSEQ multiplex PCR; TCRdb's copy has only in-frame clones and lacks some. The sample lists tens of thousands of clones, 88% occurring once. Material: CD4+ T cells from peripheral blood mononuclear cells, obtained in the second trimester of pregnancy. The receptors originated from a female donor with multiple sclerosis, enrolled in a pregnancy study.

V usage is TRBV2 and J usage is TRBJ2-3; maybe TRBD2 (6 bases). Deletions cut 1 base from V and 9 bases from J, with 11 bases between. Germline CDR1 SNHLY, CDR2 FYNNEI. The CDR3 extends over 13 amino acids. The CDR3 loop reads CASSEETRRTQYF. CDR3 DNA sequence: TGTGCCAGCAGTGAAGAGACTAGACGAACGCAGTATTTT.

The V and J genes are TRBV5-1 and TRBJ2-2; the match to TRBD2 covers 13 bases. Trimming cost V 5 bases and J 2 bases; bases outside gene matches: 3. CDR1 and CDR2 from the germline V gene are SGHRS and YFSETQ. The length of the CDR3 is 16 residues. The CDR3, as DNA: TGCGCCAGCAGGGGACTAGCGGGGCCCAACACCGGGGAGCTGTTTTTT. This sequence encodes CASRGLAGPNTGELFF.

The V call is TRBV30, the J call TRBJ2-2; 11 nucleotides align to TRBD2. The CDR3 is 13 amino acids. CDR1 is GTSNPN and CDR2 is SVGIG in the germline V gene (reference sequence). CDR3 sequence reads: CAKGTSGSRELFF. CDR3 nucleotides: TGTGCTAAGGGAACTAGCGGGAGCCGGGAGCTGTTTTTT.

The chain links TRBV30 to TRBJ1-2; D is undetermined. Germline CDR1 reads GTSNPN; CDR2 reads SVGIG (reference sequence). The CDR3 is 14 amino acids. Trimming removed 1 base at V and 0 bases at J, with 9 bases between. CDR3 sequence (DNA): TGTGCCTGGAGTGGGAGTCATTCTAACTATGGCTACACCTTC. It translates to CAWSGSHSNYGYTF.

The rearrangement uses TRBV6-5 and TRBJ1-1, with unresolved D. Trimming stripped 6 bases from V and 7 bases from J, with 15 bases between. The CDR3 has 13 amino acids. Per germline, CDR1 MNHEY and CDR2 SVGAGI. CDR3 region: CASSSDARSEAFF. The CDR3 DNA follows: TGTGCCAGCAGCTCAGACGCCCGGAGTGAAGCTTTCTTT.

The chain joins TRBV5-4 to TRBJ2-1; TRBD1 matches at 8 bases. CDR3 length: 17 amino acids. CDR1 and CDR2 from the germline V gene are SGHNT and YYREEE (reference sequence). Trimming cost V 3 bases and J 6 bases; bases outside gene matches: 14. The CDR3 DNA is TGTGCCAGCAGCTGGGGAACAGGGGGATGGGGCGGCAATGAGCAGTTCTTC. Translated, it gives CASSWGTGGWGGNEQFF.

The V gene is TRBV4-3, the J gene TRBJ1-5; D remains ambiguous. Germline V gene data show CDR1 as LGHNA and CDR2 as YSLEER. The CDR3 is 14 amino acids. Trimming stripped 3 bases from V and 2 bases from J, with 8 bases between. CDR3 coding DNA: TGCGCCAGCAGCCACGAGGTGGGCAATCAGCCCCAGCATTTT. It yields the protein CASSHEVGNQPQHF.

This sequence joins TRBV7-9 and TRBJ2-5, with 10 bases aligning to TRBD1. Germline V gives CDR1 SEHNR, CDR2 FQNEAQ (reference sequence). This CDR3 is built from 14 residues. The V segment lost 4 bases and the J segment 5 bases; nucleotides outside the gene matches: 4. This CDR3 reads CASSSRTGGETQYF. In nucleotides, the CDR3 is TGTGCCAGCAGCTCAAGGACAGGGGGGGAGACCCAGTACTTC.

This rearrangement joins TRBV28 to TRBJ2-7; D is possibly TRBD2 (6 bases). CDR1 MDHEN and CDR2 SYDVKM come from the germline V gene. V dropped 6 bases and J dropped 5 bases, with 14 bases sitting between them. The CDR3 totals 13 residues. This chain's CDR3 is CASSSAGSHEQYF. Written as DNA, the CDR3 is TGTGCCAGCAGCTCGGCGGGGTCCCACGAGCAGTACTTC.

The CDR3 here is CSASTGEGQYF. Written as DNA, the CDR3 is TGCAGTGCTTCCACAGGGGAAGGGCAGTACTTC. The rearrangement joins TRBV20-1 to TRBJ2-7; 7 bases are shared with TRBD1. Germline V CDR1 and CDR2: DFQATT, SNEGSKA (reference sequence). The CDR3 consists of 11 residues. The junction had 7 bases not matched to a gene; V was cut back by 5 bases and J by 9 bases.

The rearrangement links TRBV7-9 to TRBJ1-4; no clear D gene. The V gene lost 0 bases and the J gene lost 8 bases, with 13 bases spanning the gap. The CDR3 sequence is 15 residues long. Germline lookup yields CDR1 SEHNR and CDR2 FQNEAQ (reference sequence). CDR3 amino acids: CASSLALTGSEKLFF. CDR3 bases: TGTGCCAGCAGCTTAGCGCTAACGGGGAGCGAAAAACTGTTTTTT.

This chain uses TRBV30 with TRBJ2-3, with D possibly being TRBD2 (5 bases). The CDR3 totals 14 residues. V dropped 0 bases and J dropped 7 bases, with 14 bases sitting between them. Germline V CDR1 and CDR2: GTSNPN, SVGIG (reference sequence). CDR3 bases: TGTGCCTGGAGTGTACGTGGGAGATTGAATACGCAGTATTTT. Translated: CAWSVRGRLNTQYF.

The chain recombines TRBV4-1 with TRBJ2-3, with D tentatively TRBD2 (6 bases). This CDR3 contains 18 residues. The germline V gene encodes CDR1 MGHRA and CDR2 YSYEKL. Trimming removed 0 bases from V and 3 bases from J, with 19 bases in between. The CDR3 reads CASSQEVLATSSTDTQYF. CDR3 nucleotide sequence: TGCGCCAGCAGCCAAGAGGTCCTAGCAACTAGCAGTACAGATACGCAGTATTTT.

The chain recombines TRBV18 with TRBJ1-2, with 8 bases matching TRBD1. From germline, CDR1 is KGHSH and CDR2 LQKENI. Trimming cost V 3 bases and J 4 bases; bases outside gene matches: 16. This CDR3 has 18 amino acids. CDR3 sequence reads: CASSPALIGQGGGYGYTF. CDR3 DNA sequence: TGTGCCAGCTCACCGGCCCTTATTGGACAGGGTGGTGGCTATGGCTACACCTTC. Filled out from reference TRBV18 and TRBJ1-2, the complete variable domain reads NAGVMQNPRHLVRRRGQEARLRCSPMKGHSHVYWYRQLPEEGLKFMVYLQKENIIDESGMPKERFSAEFPKEGPSILRIQQVVRGDSAAYFCASSPALIGQGGGYGYTFGSGTRLTVV.

The CDR3 sequence is CASSSAGYDEQFF. CDR3 DNA sequence: TGTGCCAGCAGCTCGGCAGGGTACGATGAGCAGTTCTTC. This chain connects TRBV11-3 to TRBJ2-1, with D maybe TRBD1 (5 bases). Germline V gene sequence: CDR1 SGHNT, CDR2 YENEEA. Trimming took 4 bases from V and 8 from J, leaving 12 bases between them. The CDR3 is made up of 13 amino acids.

J is TRBJ2-7 and V is TRBV25-1; TRBD2 matches 7 bases. J lost 4 bases, V lost 5 bases, and 11 bases had no gene match. The germline V gene encodes CDR1 MGHDK and CDR2 SYGVNS. The CDR3 spans 15 residues. This CDR3 reads CASSPDAGAGYEQYF. CDR3 coding DNA: TGTGCCAGCAGTCCGGACGCGGGAGCAGGTTACGAGCAGTACTTC.

The V call is TRBV27, the J call TRBJ2-6; 7 bases map to TRBD2. CDR1 and CDR2 from the germline V gene are MNHEY and SMNVEV (reference sequence). The V and J ends lost 6 bases and 4 bases, in that order; junction bases with no gene match: 6. The CDR3 is 15 amino acids. CDR3 residues: CASRRTSTGANVLTF. The CDR3 bases are TGTGCCAGCAGGCGGACTAGTACCGGGGCCAACGTCCTGACTTTC. Together with reference TRBV27 and TRBJ2-6, the CDR3 gives the full variable domain: EAQVTQNPRYLITVTGKKLTVTCSQNMNHEYMSWYRQDPGLGLRQIYYSMNVEVTDKGDVPEGYKVSRKEKRNFPLILESPSPNQTSLYFCASRRTSTGANVLTFGAGSRLTVL.

The genes are TRBV6-1 and TRBJ2-3, with D perhaps TRBD2 (6 bases). CDR1 and CDR2 from the germline V gene are MNHNS and SASEGT. The CDR3 totals 18 residues. V lost 2 bases and J lost 0, with 18 bases in between. For the CDR3, the DNA is TGTGCCAGCAGTGAATCTCCGAGAAGCGGGCCTAGCACAGATACGCAGTATTTT. Encoded protein: CASSESPRSGPSTDTQYF.

The chain links TRBV4-1 to TRBJ1-1; tentative D call: TRBD1 (6 bases). CDR1 and CDR2 (germline): MGHRA, YSYEKL. V was shortened by 1 base and J by 5 bases, with 14 bases between the two germline ends. The CDR3 consists of 15 residues. DNA for the CDR3: TGCGCCAGCAGCCAAGTCGGAACAGGGAGAACTGAAGCTTTCTTT. Encoded protein: CASSQVGTGRTEAFF.

V and J are TRBV7-2 and TRBJ2-7, with 7 nucleotides matching TRBD2. The V gene end was trimmed by 0 bases and the J gene end by 10 bases; junction bases not matched to a gene: 3. CDR3 length equals 12 residues. Germline CDR1 is SGHTA and CDR2 is FQGNSA. The chain's CDR3 is CASSLALAEQYF. The CDR3 bases are TGTGCCAGCAGCTTAGCCCTAGCGGAACAGTACTTC.

The chain employs TRBV28 and TRBJ2-3; tentatively, D is TRBD2 (6 bases). CDR1 is MDHEN and CDR2 is SYDVKM in the germline V gene. The CDR3 loop spans 14 amino acids. V was shortened by 2 bases and J by 0 bases, with 6 bases between the two germline ends. The CDR3 coding sequence is TGTGCCAGCAGTTTAGGGACTAGCACAGATACGCAGTATTTT. Translated: CASSLGTSTDTQYF. Combining the CDR3 with reference TRBV28 and TRBJ2-3 gives the whole variable domain DVKVTQSSRYLVKRTGEKVFLECVQDMDHENMFWYRQDPGLGLRLIYFSYDVKMKEKGDIPEGYSVSREKKERFSLILESASTNQTSMYLCASSLGTSTDTQYFGPGTRLTVL.

The chain carries TRBV7-9 and TRBJ2-5; D gene uncertain. The germline V gene encodes CDR1 SEHNR and CDR2 FQNEAQ (reference sequence). This CDR3 has 13 residues. The ends were cut back, 2 bases at V and 3 bases at J, with 7 bases in the middle. This CDR3 is CASSLLAEETQYF. The CDR3, as DNA: TGTGCCAGCAGCTTATTGGCGGAAGAGACCCAGTACTTC. Together with reference TRBV7-9 and TRBJ2-5, the CDR3 gives the full variable domain: DTGVSQNPRHKITKRGQNVTFRCDPISEHNRLYWYRQTLGQGPEFLTYFQNEAQLEKSRLLSDRFSAERPKGSFSTLEIQRTEQGDSAMYLCASSLLAEETQYFGPGTRLLVL.

V and J are TRBV6-5 and TRBJ1-2, with D unresolved. Per germline, CDR1 MNHEY and CDR2 SVGAGI. V was clipped by 4 bases and J by 4 bases, with 13 bases between them. The CDR3 has 14 residues. The CDR3 DNA follows: TGTGCCAGCAGTTCCCGGGAGGGAAGCTATGGCTACACCTTC. This translates into CASSSREGSYGYTF.

The chain employs TRBV5-1 and TRBJ2-7; the D is unclear. V was clipped by 0 bases and J by 2 bases, with 6 bases between them. This CDR3 spans 13 amino acids. Germline assignment: CDR1 SGHRS and CDR2 YFSETQ. CDR3 loop: CASSLGLPYEQYF. The CDR3 DNA reads TGCGCCAGCAGCTTGGGACTTCCCTACGAGCAGTACTTC.

The rearrangement joins TRBV7-9 to TRBJ1-5, with D unclear. This CDR3 has 14 amino acids. Trimming shortened V by 1 base and J by 5 bases, and 9 bases separated the two germline ends. The germline V gene has CDR1 SEHNR and CDR2 FQNEAQ (reference sequence). CDR3 in amino acids: CASSLGQRDQPQHF. DNA for the CDR3: TGTGCCAGCAGCTTAGGTCAAAGAGATCAGCCCCAGCATTTT.

This clone counts as medium-sized. This chain connects TRBV4-2 to TRBJ2-7; 10 bases map to TRBD2. With V trimmed by 0 bases and J by 5 bases, 4 bases remained unmatched. In germline, CDR1 is LGHNA, CDR2 YNFKEQ. The CDR3 loop spans 15 amino acids. The CDR3 coding sequence is TGTGCCAGCAGCCAAGAGTTAGCGGGAGGCCACGAGCAGTACTTC. Protein: CASSQELAGGHEQYF.

CDR3 sequence (DNA): TGTGCCTGGCAAAGGGGTTCGGACTATGGCTACACCTTC. It is translated as CAWQRGSDYGYTF. The chain joins TRBV30 to TRBJ1-2, with a possible D match to TRBD1 (5 bases). This CDR3 is built from 13 residues. V shed 5 bases and J shed 3 bases, with 13 bases lying between them. CDR1 is GTSNPN and CDR2 is SVGIG in the germline V gene (reference sequence). The complete variable domain, with remaining parts taken from reference TRBV30 and TRBJ1-2, reads SQTIHQWPATLVQPVGSPLSLECTVEGTSNPNLYWYRQAAGRGLQLLFYSVGIGQISSEVPQNLSASRPQDRQFILSSKKLLLSDSGFYLCAWQRGSDYGYTFGSGTRLTVV.

The chain has TRBV5-6 and TRBJ2-7; D is undetermined. Trimming took 3 bases from V and 1 from J, leaving 2 bases between them. Germline values: CDR1 SGHDT, CDR2 YYEEEE. CDR3 length: 11 amino acids. For the CDR3, the DNA is TGTGCCAGCAGCTCTTCCTACGAGCAGTACTTC. Translation gives CASSSSYEQYF.

The J gene is TRBJ2-2, the V gene TRBV27, with TRBD1 matching 7 bases. CDR1 and CDR2 from the germline V gene are MNHEY and SMNVEV (reference sequence). V lost 4 bases to trimming and J lost 6 bases; unmatched junction nucleotides: 5. The CDR3 loop spans 14 amino acids. The CDR3, as DNA: TGTGCCAGCAGTTCGCACAGGGGATCCGGGGAGCTGTTTTTT. Translated, it gives CASSSHRGSGELFF.

V gene TRBV5-1 combines with J gene TRBJ1-2; 8 bases match TRBD1. Per the germline V gene, CDR1 is SGHRS and CDR2 is YFSETQ. The V and J ends lost 0 bases and 4 bases, in that order; junction bases with no gene match: 5. The CDR3 is 15 amino acids. CDR3: CASSLGDRTAYGYTF. The CDR3 DNA sequence: TGCGCCAGCAGCTTGGGGGACAGGACAGCCTATGGCTACACCTTC.

CDR3 in DNA: TGTGCCAGCAGTCTAGCGGGGGGGGCAGATACGCAGTATTTT. This codes for CASSLAGGADTQYF. The V call is TRBV6-1, the J call TRBJ2-3, with TRBD2 matching 12 bases. The V and J ends lost 5 bases and 4 bases, in that order; junction bases with no gene match: 1. Germline CDR1 is MNHNS and CDR2 is SASEGT. The CDR3 length is 14 residues.